This entry is about one T cell receptor beta chain. Only in-frame clones appear in the TCRdb table, and some are missing; sequencing was by immunoSEQ multiplex PCR. The sample consists of 250,000 to 350,000 clones, about nine tenths of them appearing once. The CDR3 has 12 residues. The germline V and J ends were trimmed by 5 bases and 12 bases, with 17 bases remaining between them. The germline V gene encodes CDR1 MDHEN and CDR2 SYDVKM. These data are taken from a study of blood T cell repertoires in COVID-19. The overall study: The samples span acute and convalescent COVID-19 from the United States, Italy and Spain.

The source of this sequence is a woman aged 45-59 years who had been exposed to COVID-19. The chain employs TRBV28 and TRBJ2-7; the D is unclear. Sequencing was performed on PBMCs or T cells enriched from blood (not recorded which). CDR3 nucleotides: TGTGCCAGCAGTGAAGGATCACGGGTCGGGTACTTC. Translated: CASSEGSRVGYF.